The 4 T cell receptor beta chains presented below share a single source sample, sequenced in a study of cytomegalovirus exposure and HLA in healthy donors (dated by TCRdb to about 2017). Library construction relied on the immunoSEQ multiplex PCR assay. For the multiplex PCR, a mixture combining 60 forward primers for TCR Vbeta segments and 13 reverse primers for TCR Jbeta segments was used. TCRdb's version of the immuneACCESS table is confined to in-frame rearrangements and falls short of the full clone set. An unresolved V gene accounts for under half of the shortfall where checked; the remainder is of unknown origin. Within this sample are hundreds of thousands of clones, with 65% to 90% of them counted one time only. The ten largest clones represent more than 1.3% of the sample. Sequenced input: PBMCs. The receptor set was obtained from a girl aged 10 to 17 in good health and CMV-seronegative.

The gene calls are TRBV27 and TRBJ2-3; TRBD2 aligns across 12 bases. In germline, CDR1 is MNHEY, CDR2 SMNVEV (reference sequence). The CDR3 length is 16 residues. V shed 4 bases and J 5 bases; nucleotides not matched to a gene: 7. The CDR3 loop is CASSSPSGGAGDTQYF. CDR3 coding DNA: TGTGCCAGCAGTTCGCCTAGCGGGGGGGCTGGAGATACGCAGTATTTT.

The chain recombines TRBV10-2 with TRBJ2-7, with a possible D match to TRBD2 (5 bases). Germline V gene data show CDR1 as WSHSY and CDR2 as SAAADI. The V and J ends lost 2 bases and 4 bases respectively, with 12 bases between them. This CDR3 contains 14 residues. CDR3 region: CASSELEVTYEQYF. The CDR3 DNA reads TGCGCCAGCAGTGAGCTGGAGGTAACGTACGAGCAGTACTTC.

This clone was found once. J is TRBJ2-5 and V is TRBV18; 8 positions match TRBD2. The CDR3 extends over 13 amino acids. V was clipped by 6 bases and J by 3 bases; unmatched bases: 3. Germline-derived CDR1 and CDR2 are KGHSH and LQKENI. The CDR3 region is CASSPGLEETQYF. CDR3 sequence (DNA): TGTGCCAGCTCCCCGGGACTAGAAGAGACCCAGTACTTC.

CDR3 in DNA: TGTGCCACCAGCAGAGACGACAGGGACGCCTACGAGCAGTACTTC. Protein sequence: CATSRDDRDAYEQYF. This chain links TRBV15 with TRBJ2-7; 7 nucleotides line up with TRBD1. This CDR3 is built from 15 residues. Germline V gene sequence: CDR1 LNHNV, CDR2 YYDKDF (reference sequence). V was pared by 0 bases and J by 2 bases, with 4 bases of the junction left unmatched.